The 17 T cell receptor beta chains given below trace back to one sample, sequenced in a study of CD8 T cells in Susac syndrome. Reverse transcription of about 0.45 to 1 ug RNA was carried out with random hexamers. From the immunoSEQ multiplex PCR reads, TCRdb called clonotypes with MiXCR, one entry per CDR3 protein. This sample has 110,000 or so distinct CDR3 sequences, with about 92% found just once. Sequenced input: CD4+ T cells from PBMCs. The origin of the receptors is a human donor with multiple sclerosis.

The chain combines TRBV6-2 or TRBV6-3 with TRBJ1-1; 7 bases match TRBD1. The length of the CDR3 is 13 residues. V dropped 6 bases and J dropped 7; count of bases not matched to a gene: 8. Germline V gene lookup returns CDR1 MNHEY and CDR2 SVGEGT. The CDR3 nucleotides read TGTGCCAGCAGATCGAGGGACAGCCATGAAGCTTTCTTT. It encodes CASRSRDSHEAFF.

V usage is TRBV28 and J usage is TRBJ1-2; TRBD1 matches 9 bases. V lost 3 bases and J lost 7; bases outside the gene matches: 6. The germline gives CDR1 MDHEN, CDR2 SYDVKM. The CDR3 is made up of 14 amino acids. CDR3 bases: TGTGCCAGCAGTTTGGGACAGGGCAGGATTGGCTACACCTTC. It translates to CASSLGQGRIGYTF.

The chain recombines TRBV20-1 with TRBJ2-1; D possibly corresponds to TRBD2 (6 bases). The CDR3 extends over 13 amino acids. V was shortened by 3 bases and J by 15 bases, with 21 bases between the two germline ends. The germline V gene encodes CDR1 DFQATT and CDR2 SNEGSKA (reference sequence). CDR3 in amino acids: CSASISGGDHRFF. CDR3 sequence (DNA): TGCAGTGCTAGCATTTCCGGGGGAGACCATCGGTTCTTC.

The V and J genes are TRBV10-3 and TRBJ1-2; D unresolved. CDR1 ENHRY and CDR2 SYGVKD come from the germline V gene. V dropped 3 bases and J dropped 8 bases, with 10 bases sitting between them. This CDR3 has 12 residues. As DNA, the CDR3 is TGTGCCATCAGTGATCCGGGAGACGGCTACACCTTC. Translated, it gives CAISDPGDGYTF.

The chain couples TRBV2 to TRBJ1-2; 7 positions match TRBD1. This CDR3 is 14 amino acids long. From germline, CDR1 is SNHLY and CDR2 FYNNEI. With 5 bases clipped from V and 3 bases from J, the junction kept 6 bases outside the gene matches. The CDR3 bases are TGTGCCAGCAGTTCCGACAGGGTAGACTATGGCTACACCTTC. Protein: CASSSDRVDYGYTF.

This clonotype came up once. CDR3 protein: CASSRLGLGGDTQYF. CDR3 DNA: TGTGCCAGCAGCCGGCTCGGACTAGGAGGAGATACGCAGTATTTT. V and J are TRBV4-2 and TRBJ2-3; 7 nucleotides agree with TRBD2. This CDR3 region has 15 residues. Germline loops: CDR1 LGHNA, CDR2 YNFKEQ. After removal of 4 bases from V and 5 bases from J, the junction contained 9 bases not matched to a gene.

This chain uses TRBV28 with TRBJ1-1, with TRBD1 identical over 9 bases. The CDR3 totals 16 residues. Per the germline V gene, CDR1 is MDHEN and CDR2 is SYDVKM. V gave up 3 bases and J gave up 5 bases; unmatched junction bases: 10. For the CDR3, the DNA is TGTGCCAGCAGTTTTTACTCCGGGACAGGGCTAACTGAAGCTTTCTTT. The encoded protein is CASSFYSGTGLTEAFF.

The J gene is TRBJ2-3, the V gene TRBV9; D gene uncertain. Germline V gives CDR1 SGDLS, CDR2 YYNGEE. This CDR3 contains 16 residues. V dropped 0 bases and J dropped 2 bases, with 13 bases sitting between them. As DNA, the CDR3 is TGTGCCAGCAGCGTAGGAGCAACAGCGTACACAGATACGCAGTATTTT. It codes for CASSVGATAYTDTQYF.

V is TRBV30 and J is TRBJ1-4, with TRBD1 identical over 10 bases. The germline V gene has CDR1 GTSNPN and CDR2 SVGIG (reference sequence). CDR3 size: 14 residues. Trimming at V came to 2 bases and at J to 8 bases, leaving 5 bases not matched to a gene. The CDR3 reads CAWSPGTGDEKLFF. In nucleotides, the CDR3 is TGTGCCTGGAGTCCCGGGACAGGGGACGAAAAACTGTTTTTT.

The chain recombines TRBV29-1 with TRBJ1-1, with 9 bases aligning to TRBD1. The CDR3 has 13 residues. V dropped 6 bases and J dropped 5; count of bases not matched to a gene: 7. CDR1 SQVTM and CDR2 ANQGSEA come from the germline V gene. Here the CDR3 DNA reads TGCAGCGTCGCGGAACAGGGGGCTACTGAAGCTTTCTTT. This encodes CSVAEQGATEAFF.

The rearrangement joins TRBV27 to TRBJ2-7; D may correspond to TRBD1 or TRBD2 (5 bases each). Germline lookup yields CDR1 MNHEY and CDR2 SMNVEV (reference sequence). V was shortened by 1 base and J by 4 bases, with 14 bases between the two germline ends. The CDR3 is made up of 15 amino acids. The CDR3 sequence: CASSLLGDALYEQYF. In DNA, the CDR3 is TGTGCCAGCAGTTTATTGGGGGACGCTCTGTACGAGCAGTACTTC.

The CDR3 DNA sequence: TGTGCCAGCGGACGAACAGGGGCGTCCGGGGCCAACGTCCTGACTTTC. It specifies CASGRTGASGANVLTF. The chain combines TRBV6-1 with TRBJ2-6, with TRBD1 identical over 7 bases. The CDR3 runs 16 residues. V was clipped by 8 bases and J by 4 bases; unmatched bases: 11. Looked up from germline, CDR1 is MNHNS and CDR2 is SASEGT.

The chain uses TRBV13 and TRBJ1-2; D remains unclear. CDR1 PRHDT and CDR2 FYEKMQ come from the germline V gene (reference sequence). The V and J ends lost 3 bases and 2 bases respectively, with 10 bases between them. This CDR3 has 14 amino acids. Here the CDR3 reads CASSFRNSNYGYTF. DNA of the CDR3: TGTGCCAGCAGCTTTCGGAACAGCAACTATGGCTACACCTTC. Drawing the rest from reference TRBV13 and TRBJ1-2, the complete variable domain is AAGVIQSPRHLIKEKRETATLKCYPIPRHDTVYWYQQGPGQDPQFLISFYEKMQSDKGSIPDRFSAQQFSDYHSELNMSSLELGDSALYFCASSFRNSNYGYTFGSGTRLTVV.

This chain joins TRBV7-9 and TRBJ1-2, with 7 nucleotides matching TRBD1. CDR3 length: 15 residues. The V gene's germline CDR1 is SEHNR and CDR2 FQNEAQ (reference sequence). J was trimmed by 2 bases and V by 4 bases; bases with no gene match: 7. The CDR3 region is CASSSSGTANYGYTF. DNA of the CDR3: TGTGCCAGCAGCTCCTCCGGGACAGCGAACTATGGCTACACCTTC. The full variable domain, completed using reference TRBV7-9 and TRBJ1-2, is DTGVSQNPRHKITKRGQNVTFRCDPISEHNRLYWYRQTLGQGPEFLTYFQNEAQLEKSRLLSDRFSAERPKGSFSTLEIQRTEQGDSAMYLCASSSSGTANYGYTFGSGTRLTVV.

The V call is TRBV2, the J call TRBJ1-5, with 10 nucleotides matching TRBD1. The CDR3 loop spans 16 amino acids. V shed 2 bases, J shed 2 bases, and the junction held 3 bases outside the gene matches. The V gene's germline CDR1 is SNHLY and CDR2 FYNNEI. As DNA, the CDR3 is TGTGCCAGCAGTGAAACCGACAGGGGGCGCAATCAGCCCCAGCATTTT. Protein sequence: CASSETDRGRNQPQHF.

The V gene is TRBV20-1, the J gene TRBJ2-7; 7 bases align to TRBD1. V shed 5 bases and J 0 bases; nucleotides not matched to a gene: 7. CDR3 length: 14 amino acids. The V gene's germline CDR1 is DFQATT and CDR2 SNEGSKA (reference sequence). The CDR3 region is CSAEDRLSSYEQYF. The CDR3 bases are TGCAGTGCTGAGGACAGGCTAAGCTCCTACGAGCAGTACTTC.

V usage is TRBV25-1 and J usage is TRBJ1-1; 9 bases align to TRBD1. J lost 2 bases, V lost 6 bases, and 4 bases had no gene match. Germline V gene sequence: CDR1 MGHDK, CDR2 SYGVNS. The CDR3 contains 14 residues. CDR3 protein: CASSWTGVNTEAFF. For the CDR3, the DNA is TGTGCCAGCAGCTGGACAGGGGTCAACACTGAAGCTTTCTTT.